This TCR beta chain emerged from a study of blood T cell repertoires in COVID-19. Across the study: The United States, Italy and Spain were the sources of the acute and convalescent COVID-19 samples. Sources were T cells, B-cell-depleted T cells, or PBMCs; the material itself was cDNA or gDNA.

In the original analysis: The authors estimated nucleated cell counts from reference gene primer amplification. The repertoire was sequenced with immunoSEQ multiplex PCR; TCRdb's copy has only in-frame clones and lacks some. The V and J calls and the clone size are those of that table, but D and trimming were determined from the DNA. The sample records about 110,000 clones, approximately 82% being singletons. With 3 bases clipped from V and 3 bases from J, the junction kept 5 bases outside the gene matches. The CDR3 is 15 amino acids. Germline V CDR1 and CDR2: SGHRS, YFSETQ. Source material: peripheral blood. V gene TRBV5-1 combines with J gene TRBJ2-5; 10 bases fit TRBD2. This clonotype was sampled from a woman of 80 years or more with acute or convalescent COVID-19. The CDR3 here is CASSSLAGGEETQYF. CDR3 in DNA: TGCGCCAGCAGCTCTTTAGCGGGAGGCGAAGAGACCCAGTACTTC.